This T cell receptor (beta chain) is from a study of cytomegalovirus exposure and HLA in healthy donors. Overall study context: Of the donors genotyped, 398 in all, 75% to 85% fell in the Caucasian-associated ancestry cluster.

To note about this clone: Its target is not known.

Use of 60 Vbeta and 13 Jbeta primers characterized the PCR. Only in-frame clones appear in the TCRdb table, and some are missing; sequencing was by immunoSEQ multiplex PCR. The sample has under 150,000 clones; 70% to 80% are singletons. Study-level points and caveats: Researchers reported from a later analysis that most CMV-associated TCR beta chains appeared HLA-restricted.

The source material was PBMCs. The TCR was taken from a woman aged 60 to 75 in good health and CMV-seropositive.

DNA for the CDR3: TGTGCCAGCAGACAGGATACGGGACAGTATTCACCCCTCCACTTT. Translating gives CASRQDTGQYSPLHF. The rearrangement uses TRBV6-5 and TRBJ1-6; 7 positions agree with TRBD1. CDR3 size: 15 residues. Germline loops: CDR1 MNHEY, CDR2 SVGAGI. Trimming removed 6 bases from V and 8 bases from J; junction bases left unmatched: 10.